This section outlines one TCR beta chain sequence together with its context. Its matching antigen is unknown. Priming with a constant-region primer yielded TCR beta cDNA from roughly 0.45 ug total RNA. Three nested multiplex PCR rounds, a slightly modified ARM-PCR, produced the libraries for TCR beta. Running 10 cycles apiece, the first two PCR rounds relied on TRBV1-TRBV30 forward primers together with a C-beta reverse primer. In TCRdb, the multiplex PCR reads were re-called with MiXCR into one record per CDR3 protein. Of more than 150,000 distinct CDR3 sequences in the sample, roughly three fifths were seen once. The study extracted blood RNA from unsorted whole blood and also extracted germline DNA. This entry comes from a study of tumor-infiltrating lymphocytes in primary liver carcinoma. Study-level points and caveats: Researchers did not compare CD4+ and CD8+ repertoires, as samples were bulk unsorted. Tumor region pairs overlapped more than did tumor-adjacent and tumor-blood pairs.

The CDR3 contains 15 residues. Germline V gene lookup returns CDR1 MNHEY and CDR2 SVGEGT. The ends lost 5 bases at V and 0 bases at J; junction bases unmatched: 5. The clonotype was recovered from a middle-aged man with primary liver carcinoma and hepatitis B virus infection. Sequencing used peripheral blood. The genes are TRBV6-2 or TRBV6-3 and TRBJ2-3; TRBD1 matches 7 bases. The CDR3 protein is CASSRRTGSTDTQYF. DNA of the CDR3: TGTGCCAGCAGTCGGCGGACAGGAAGCACAGATACGCAGTATTTT.